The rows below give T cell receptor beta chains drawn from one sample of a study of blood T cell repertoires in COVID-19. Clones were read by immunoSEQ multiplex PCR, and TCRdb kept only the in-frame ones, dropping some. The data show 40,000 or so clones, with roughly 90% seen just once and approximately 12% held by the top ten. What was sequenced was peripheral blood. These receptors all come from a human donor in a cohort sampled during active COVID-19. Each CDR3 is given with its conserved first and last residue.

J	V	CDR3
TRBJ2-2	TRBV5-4	CASSAGGPTGELFF
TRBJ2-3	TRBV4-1	CASSHGTSGSTDTQYF
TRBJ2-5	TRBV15	CATSKELAVETQYF
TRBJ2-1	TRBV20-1	CSASLYNEQFF
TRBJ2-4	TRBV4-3	CASSKYAGGSDKNIQYF
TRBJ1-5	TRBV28	CASIQGGGGYSNQPQHF
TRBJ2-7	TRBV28	CASSSLYEQYF
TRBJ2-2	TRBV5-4	CASSRSRGASTGELFF
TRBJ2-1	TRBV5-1	CASTPASGTTYNEQFF
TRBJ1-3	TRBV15	CATSPITGTGNTIYF
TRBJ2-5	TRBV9	CASSVTLGSQETQYF
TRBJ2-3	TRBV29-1	CSGGTGASTDTQYF
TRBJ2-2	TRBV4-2	CASSQDERRLTGELFF
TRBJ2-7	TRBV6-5	CASSYSGTLLYF
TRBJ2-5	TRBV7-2	CASSHRQGRETQYF
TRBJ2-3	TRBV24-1	CATQTGGMDTDTQYF
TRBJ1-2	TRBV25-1	CASHGPGGSYGYTF
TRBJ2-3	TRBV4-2	CASRKGGGRVTDTQYF
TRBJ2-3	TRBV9	CASSVAGGYGTDTQYF
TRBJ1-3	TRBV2	CATRGGDLSGNTIYF